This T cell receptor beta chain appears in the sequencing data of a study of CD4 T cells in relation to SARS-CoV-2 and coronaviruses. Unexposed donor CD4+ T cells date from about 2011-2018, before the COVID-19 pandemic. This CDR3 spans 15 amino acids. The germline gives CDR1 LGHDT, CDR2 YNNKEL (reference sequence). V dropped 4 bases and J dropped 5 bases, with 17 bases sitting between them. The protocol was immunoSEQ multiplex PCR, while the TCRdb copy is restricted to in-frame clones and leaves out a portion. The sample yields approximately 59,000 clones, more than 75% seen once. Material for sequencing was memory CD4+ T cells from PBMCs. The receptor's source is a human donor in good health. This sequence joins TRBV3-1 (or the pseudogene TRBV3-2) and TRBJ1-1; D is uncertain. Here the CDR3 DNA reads TGTGCCAGCAGCCTTCAGACATGTTTGTGTACTGAAGCTTTCTTT. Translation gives CASSLQTCLCTEAFF.